The source of this T cell receptor (beta chain) is a study of cytomegalovirus exposure and HLA in healthy donors. General study findings and limits: A few chains linked to CMV were shown in vitro to be specific for CMV antigens.

Trimming removed 5 bases at V and 7 bases at J, with 18 bases between. The CDR3 sequence is 14 residues long. Per germline, CDR1 LNHDA and CDR2 SQIVND (reference sequence). On this clone: The antigen is undetermined.

TCRdb's copy holds only in-frame clones and misses some; the assay was immunoSEQ multiplex PCR. The sample includes roughly 100,000 clones, around 86% of them seen just once. The sequencing input was PBMCs. The chain combines TRBV19 with TRBJ2-7; D remains ambiguous. This TCR was recovered from a woman aged 18-30 years in good health and CMV-seropositive. The CDR3 coding sequence is TGTGCCAGTAGTGCTGCGGCCGCCCTACGAGAGCAGTACTTC. This translates into CASSAAAALREQYF.